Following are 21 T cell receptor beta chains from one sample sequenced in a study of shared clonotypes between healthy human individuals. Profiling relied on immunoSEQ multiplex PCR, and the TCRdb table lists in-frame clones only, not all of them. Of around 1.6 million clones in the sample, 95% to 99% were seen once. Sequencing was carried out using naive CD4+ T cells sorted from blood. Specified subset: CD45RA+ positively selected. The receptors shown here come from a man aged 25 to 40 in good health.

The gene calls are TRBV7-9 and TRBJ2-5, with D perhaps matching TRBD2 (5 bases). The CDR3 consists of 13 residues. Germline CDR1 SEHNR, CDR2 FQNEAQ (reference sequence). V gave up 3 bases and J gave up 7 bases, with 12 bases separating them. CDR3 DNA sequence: TGTGCCAGCAGCTTTGTTCAGAGCGGGACCCAGTACTTC. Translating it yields CASSFVQSGTQYF.

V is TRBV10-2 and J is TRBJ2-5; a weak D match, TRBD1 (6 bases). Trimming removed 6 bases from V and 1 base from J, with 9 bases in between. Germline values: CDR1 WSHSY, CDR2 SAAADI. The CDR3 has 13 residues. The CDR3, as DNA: TGCGCCAGCAGAAGACAGGCCCAAGAGACCCAGTACTTC. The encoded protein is CASRRQAQETQYF.

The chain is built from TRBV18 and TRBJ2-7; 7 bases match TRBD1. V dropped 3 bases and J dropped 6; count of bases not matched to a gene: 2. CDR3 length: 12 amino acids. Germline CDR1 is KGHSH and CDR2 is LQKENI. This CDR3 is CASSPDRAEQYF. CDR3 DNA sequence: TGTGCCAGCTCACCCGACAGGGCCGAGCAGTACTTC.

The CDR3 DNA follows: TGTGCTAGTGGTACAGGGGGCCTAGAGACCCAGTACTTC. Its translation is CASGTGGLETQYF. The V call is TRBV12-5, the J call TRBJ2-5, with TRBD1 matching 9 bases. There are 13 residues in the CDR3. In germline, CDR1 is LGHNT, CDR2 FRNRAP. Trimming at V came to 5 bases and at J to 4 bases, leaving 2 bases not matched to a gene.

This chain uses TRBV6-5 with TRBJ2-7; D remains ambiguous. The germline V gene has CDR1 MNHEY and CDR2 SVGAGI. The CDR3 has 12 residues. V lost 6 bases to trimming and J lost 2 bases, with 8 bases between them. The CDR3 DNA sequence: TGTGCCAGCAGCCCCCGTCCCTACGAGCAGTACTTC. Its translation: CASSPRPYEQYF.

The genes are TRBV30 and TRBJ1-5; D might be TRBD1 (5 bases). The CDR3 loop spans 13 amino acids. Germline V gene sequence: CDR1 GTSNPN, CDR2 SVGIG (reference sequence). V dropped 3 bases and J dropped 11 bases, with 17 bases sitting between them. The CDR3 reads CAWSLSRGIAQHF. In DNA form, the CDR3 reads TGTGCCTGGAGCCTTTCGCGGGGGATTGCCCAGCATTTT.

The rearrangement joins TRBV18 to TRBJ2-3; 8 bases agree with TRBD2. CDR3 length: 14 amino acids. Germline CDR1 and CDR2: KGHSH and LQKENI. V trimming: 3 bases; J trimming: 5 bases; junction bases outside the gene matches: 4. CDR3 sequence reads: CASSPPLAGDTQYF. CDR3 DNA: TGTGCCAGCTCACCGCCTCTAGCGGGAGATACGCAGTATTTT. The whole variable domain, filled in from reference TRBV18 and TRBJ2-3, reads NAGVMQNPRHLVRRRGQEARLRCSPMKGHSHVYWYRQLPEEGLKFMVYLQKENIIDESGMPKERFSAEFPKEGPSILRIQQVVRGDSAAYFCASSPPLAGDTQYFGPGTRLTVL.

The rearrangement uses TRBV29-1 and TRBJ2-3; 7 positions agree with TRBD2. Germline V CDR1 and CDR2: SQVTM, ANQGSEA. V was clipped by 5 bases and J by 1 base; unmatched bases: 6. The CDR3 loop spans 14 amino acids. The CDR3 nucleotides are TGCAGCGTTTGGAGCGGGGCTGGCACAGATACGCAGTATTTT. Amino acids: CSVWSGAGTDTQYF.

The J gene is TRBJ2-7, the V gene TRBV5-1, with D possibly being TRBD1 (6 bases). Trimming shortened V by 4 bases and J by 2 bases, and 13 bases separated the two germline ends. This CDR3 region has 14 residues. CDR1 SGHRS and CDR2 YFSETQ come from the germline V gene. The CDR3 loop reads CASSPSGDTYEQYF. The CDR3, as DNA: TGCGCCAGCAGCCCTTCTGGGGACACCTACGAGCAGTACTTC. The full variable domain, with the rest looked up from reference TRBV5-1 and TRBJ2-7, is KAGVTQTPRYLIKTRGQQVTLSCSPISGHRSVSWYQQTPGQGLQFLFEYFSETQRNKGNFPGRFSGRQFSNSRSEMNVSTLELGDSALYLCASSPSGDTYEQYFGPGTRLTVT.

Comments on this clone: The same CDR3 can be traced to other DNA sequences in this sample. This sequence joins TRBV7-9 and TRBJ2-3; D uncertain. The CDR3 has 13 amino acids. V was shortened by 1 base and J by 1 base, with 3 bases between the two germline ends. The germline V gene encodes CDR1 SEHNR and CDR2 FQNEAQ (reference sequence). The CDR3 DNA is TGTGCCAGCAGCTTAGTGGGCACAGATACGCAGTATTTT. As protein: CASSLVGTDTQYF.

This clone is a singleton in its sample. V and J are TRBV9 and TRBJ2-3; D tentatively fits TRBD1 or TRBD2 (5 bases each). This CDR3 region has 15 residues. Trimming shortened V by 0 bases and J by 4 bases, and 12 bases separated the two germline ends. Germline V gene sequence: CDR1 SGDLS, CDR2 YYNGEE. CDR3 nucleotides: TGTGCCAGCAGCGTAGTCGGCCGAGGGGCAGATACGCAGTATTTT. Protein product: CASSVVGRGADTQYF.

CDR3 coding DNA: TGTGCCAGCAGCTCCCTACCCCTGACTAGCGGGAGCTCCTACGAGCAGTACTTC. Encoded protein: CASSSLPLTSGSSYEQYF. The chain combines TRBV11-2 with TRBJ2-7; 12 bases match TRBD2. The trim removed 4 bases at V and 0 bases at J, leaving 10 bases unmatched. The CDR3 has 18 amino acids. Germline V gene sequence: CDR1 SGHAT, CDR2 FQNNGV.

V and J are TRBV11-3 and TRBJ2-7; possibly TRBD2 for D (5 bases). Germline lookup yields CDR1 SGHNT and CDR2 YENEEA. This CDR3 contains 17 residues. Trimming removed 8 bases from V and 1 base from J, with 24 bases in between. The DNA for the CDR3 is TGTGCCAGCTCCCCACTAGGCCTCCCCGGAAAATCCTACGAGCAGTACTTC. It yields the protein CASSPLGLPGKSYEQYF. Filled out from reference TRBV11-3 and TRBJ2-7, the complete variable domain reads EAGVVQSPRYKIIEKKQPVAFWCNPISGHNTLYWYLQNLGQGPELLIRYENEEAVDDSQLPKDRFSAERLKGVDSTLKIQPAELGDSAVYLCASSPLGLPGKSYEQYFGPGTRLTVT.

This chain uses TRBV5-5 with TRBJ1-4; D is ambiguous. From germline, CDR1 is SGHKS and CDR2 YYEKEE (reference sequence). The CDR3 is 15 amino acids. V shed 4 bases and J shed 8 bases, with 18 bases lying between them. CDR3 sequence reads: CASSPNPEGREKLFF. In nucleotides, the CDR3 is TGTGCCAGCAGCCCTAACCCCGAGGGCAGGGAAAAACTGTTTTTT.

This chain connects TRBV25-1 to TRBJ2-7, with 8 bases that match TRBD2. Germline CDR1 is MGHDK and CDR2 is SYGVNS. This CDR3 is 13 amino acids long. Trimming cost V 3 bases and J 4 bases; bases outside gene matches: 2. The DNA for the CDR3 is TGTGCCAGCAGTGATGGGACTAGGTACGAGCAGTACTTC. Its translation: CASSDGTRYEQYF.

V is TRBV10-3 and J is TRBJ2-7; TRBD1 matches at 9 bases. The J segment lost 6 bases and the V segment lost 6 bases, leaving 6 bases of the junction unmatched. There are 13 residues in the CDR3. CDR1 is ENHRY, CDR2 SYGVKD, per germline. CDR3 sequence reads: CAISRDRVGEQYF. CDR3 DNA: TGTGCCATCAGCCGGGACAGGGTGGGCGAGCAGTACTTC.

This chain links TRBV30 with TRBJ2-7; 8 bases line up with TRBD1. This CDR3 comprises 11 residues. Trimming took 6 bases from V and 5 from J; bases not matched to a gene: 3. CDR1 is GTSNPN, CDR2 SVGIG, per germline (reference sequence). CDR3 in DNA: TGTGCCTGCGACAGGGGCCACGAGCAGTACTTC. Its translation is CACDRGHEQYF. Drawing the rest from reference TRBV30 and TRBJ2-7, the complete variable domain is SQTIHQWPATLVQPVGSPLSLECTVEGTSNPNLYWYRQAAGRGLQLLFYSVGIGQISSEVPQNLSASRPQDRQFILSSKKLLLSDSGFYLCACDRGHEQYFGPGTRLTVT.

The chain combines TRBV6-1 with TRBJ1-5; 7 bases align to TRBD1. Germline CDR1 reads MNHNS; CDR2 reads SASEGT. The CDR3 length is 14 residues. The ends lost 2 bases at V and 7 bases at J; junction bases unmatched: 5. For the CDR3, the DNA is TGTGCCAGCAGTGAAAGGGGCAGGGGGCAGCCCCAGCATTTT. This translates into CASSERGRGQPQHF.

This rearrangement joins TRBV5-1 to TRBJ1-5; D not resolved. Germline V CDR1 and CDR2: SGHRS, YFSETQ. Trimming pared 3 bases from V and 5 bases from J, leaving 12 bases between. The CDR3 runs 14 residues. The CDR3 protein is CASSSEPLDQPQHF. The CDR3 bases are TGCGCCAGCAGCTCAGAACCTTTGGATCAGCCCCAGCATTTT. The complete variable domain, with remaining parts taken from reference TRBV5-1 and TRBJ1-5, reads KAGVTQTPRYLIKTRGQQVTLSCSPISGHRSVSWYQQTPGQGLQFLFEYFSETQRNKGNFPGRFSGRQFSNSRSEMNVSTLELGDSALYLCASSSEPLDQPQHFGDGTRLSIL.

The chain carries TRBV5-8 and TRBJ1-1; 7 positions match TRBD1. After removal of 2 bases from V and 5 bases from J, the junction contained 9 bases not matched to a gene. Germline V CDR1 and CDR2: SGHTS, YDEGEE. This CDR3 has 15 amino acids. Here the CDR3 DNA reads TGTGCCAGCAGCTTAGACAGGGCGGGTAGGACTGAAGCTTTCTTT. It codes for CASSLDRAGRTEAFF.

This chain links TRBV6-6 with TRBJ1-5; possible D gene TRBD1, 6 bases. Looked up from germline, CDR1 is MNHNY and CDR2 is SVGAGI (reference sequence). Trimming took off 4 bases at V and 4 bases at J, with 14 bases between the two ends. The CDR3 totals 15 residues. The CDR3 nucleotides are TGTGCCAGCAGTTCGTACGGGACACTAAATCAGCCCCAGCATTTT. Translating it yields CASSSYGTLNQPQHF.